The sequence of this T cell receptor beta chain was determined in a study of blood T cell repertoires in COVID-19. The wider study: The analysed material was cDNA or gDNA that came from T cells, B-cell-depleted T cells, or PBMCs.

Measured with immunoSEQ multiplex PCR; TCRdb has only the in-frame clones, and not every one. The sample has about 330,000 clones, around 85% seen once. The CDR3 loop spans 14 amino acids. Trimming stripped 6 bases from V and 6 bases from J, with 14 bases between. Germline V gives CDR1 MNHEY, CDR2 SMNVEV (reference sequence). Sequenced material: peripheral blood. This receptor was obtained from a human donor in a cohort sampled during active COVID-19. The J gene is TRBJ2-2, the V gene TRBV27; D possibly corresponds to TRBD1 (7 bases). The CDR3 nucleotides read TGTGCCAGCAGACCAGGGGGGTTTGCCGGGGAGCTGTTTTTT. It specifies CASRPGGFAGELFF.